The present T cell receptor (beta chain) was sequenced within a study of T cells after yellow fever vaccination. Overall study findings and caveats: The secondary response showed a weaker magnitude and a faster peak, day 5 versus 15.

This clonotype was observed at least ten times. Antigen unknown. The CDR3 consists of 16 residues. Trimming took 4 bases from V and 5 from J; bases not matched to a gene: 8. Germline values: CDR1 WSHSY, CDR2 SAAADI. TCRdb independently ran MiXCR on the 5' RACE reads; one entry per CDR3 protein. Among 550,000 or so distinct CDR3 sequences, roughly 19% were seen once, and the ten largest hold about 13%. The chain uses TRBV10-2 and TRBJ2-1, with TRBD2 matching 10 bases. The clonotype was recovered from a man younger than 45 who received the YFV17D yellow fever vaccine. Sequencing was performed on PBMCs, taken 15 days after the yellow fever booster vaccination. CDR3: CASSVSVAGGHNEQFF. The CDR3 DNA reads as TGCGCCAGCAGTGTATCCGTAGCGGGAGGACACAATGAGCAGTTCTTC.